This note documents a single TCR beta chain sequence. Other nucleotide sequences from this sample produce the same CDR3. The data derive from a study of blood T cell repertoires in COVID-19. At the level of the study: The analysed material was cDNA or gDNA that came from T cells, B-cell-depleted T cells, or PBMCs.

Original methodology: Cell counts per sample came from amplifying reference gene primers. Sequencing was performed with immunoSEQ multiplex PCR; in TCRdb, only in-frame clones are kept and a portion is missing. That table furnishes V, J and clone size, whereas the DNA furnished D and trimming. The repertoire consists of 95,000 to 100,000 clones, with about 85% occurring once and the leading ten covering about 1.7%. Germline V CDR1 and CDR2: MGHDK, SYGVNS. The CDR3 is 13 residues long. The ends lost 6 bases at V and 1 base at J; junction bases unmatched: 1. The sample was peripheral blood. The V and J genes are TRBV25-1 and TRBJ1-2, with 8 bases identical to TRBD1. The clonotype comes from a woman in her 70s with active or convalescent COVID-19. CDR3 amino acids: CASSGQGNYGYTF. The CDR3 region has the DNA TGTGCCAGCAGCGGACAGGGTAACTATGGCTACACCTTC.